This T cell receptor beta chain was captured in a study of regulatory T cells in long-lasting Graves disease (dated by TCRdb to the early 2020s). General notes on the study: Antithyroid drugs had been taken for less than 3 months by newly diagnosed Graves' disease patients. Peripheral blood TCR sequencing and RNA sequencing compared persistent Graves' disease patients with newly diagnosed Graves' disease patients. The study took place in China and was registered as a clinical trial. A total of roughly 33 samples underwent TCR sequencing: about 13 from persistent and around 20 from newly diagnosed Graves' disease patients. The investigation overall reported the following: Preferential use of TRBV28, TRBJ1-2 and TRBJ2-5 was observed in persistent disease, whereas TRBV20-1 and TRBJ2-1 were favored in newly diagnosed disease. Peripheral blood alone was examined, since thyroid tissue, which constituted the primary lesion, could not be accessed. Lower TCR Shannon entropy and fewer highly expanded clones were observed in persistent Graves' disease patients than in newly diagnosed patients, which suggested clonal expansion. Only the TCR beta chain was sequenced and analyzed. Patients with persistent disease shared more public clonotypes (approximately 2,500) than newly diagnosed patients did (966). The small sample size was acknowledged by the authors as a limitation that may reduce accuracy.

The CDR3, from cysteine to phenylalanine, totals 15 residues. Only the CDR3 DNA is retained, 45 bases long and in frame from the first base. Clipping removes 5 bases from V and 6 bases from J, with 11 as the unmatched junction base count. CDR1 SEHNR and CDR2 FQNEAQ were looked up in the germline V gene (reference sequence). Regarding this clonotype: This clone's antigen is unknown. No base qualities exist here, and no much larger clone lies one base off it.

The time point label, read with the paper, signifies: newly diagnosed GD, antithyroid drugs for less than 3 months. RNA was extracted from PBMCs in TRIzol for both TCR sequencing and RNA sequencing. The diagnosis of Graves' disease followed American Thyroid Association guidelines. The patients came from an endocrinology department in Xi'an, China. Each patient gave about 9.1 milliliters of peripheral blood, collected in an EDTA anticoagulant tube. Ficoll Paque Plus density gradient separation was used to isolate PBMCs, and no further T cell sorting was done. An Agilent 2100 Bioanalyzer and agarose gel were used to assess RNA quality, and a NanoDrop 2000 was used to measure RNA concentration. The library came from multiplex PCR. Sequencing was performed on an Illumina HiSeq 4000. iRepertoire HTBI primers and Arm-PCR amplification of CDR3 regions were used to construct TCR beta libraries. PCR products were gel purified before sequencing. The study's own analysis went as follows. Gene usage analysis of CDR3 amino acid clonotypes relied on the approximately 60 TRBV and 13 to 15 TRBJ segments identified across samples. Filtered high-quality paired reads were merged into contigs using COPE and FqMerger. BLAST was used to align contigs to IMGT TRBV, TRBD and TRBJ reference genes, and CDR3 was defined according to IMGT. Any clonotype with a frequency above 0.1% was counted as a highly expanded clone. Repertoire diversity was measured by Shannon entropy, and V-J evenness by the Gini coefficient. Clonotypes shared by more than one individual were considered public. Clones were called with MiXCR by TCRdb after fastp trimmed the public reads at Q25, and only in-frame beta chains were retained. Every CDR3 protein is listed once, alongside the most common genes and DNA of its rows. The V and J calls reflect TCRdb's pipeline rather than the authors' work. The sample table holds over 200,000 distinct CDR3 sequences, of which 15% to 20% were seen once. The biggest ten clones account for 13% to 15% of the sample.

In addition, the sample was reused for a study of T cells in Graves' hyperthyroidism and ophthalmopathy. As the second publication notes: A patient counted as having stable Graves' hyperthyroidism if no progression to ophthalmopathy occurred over 18 months of follow-up. The hyperthyroidism patients were between 18 and 65 years old and newly diagnosed, with a disease duration of less than 2 months. Patients with uncontrolled infections, other autoimmune diseases, pregnancy or lactation were excluded. Clinical symptoms, serum thyroxine and TRAb, thyroid ultrasound, and orbital computed tomography formed the basis for the diagnoses. The TCR CDR3 was subjected to a first round of RT-PCR using the HTBI primer set and the Qiagen OneStep RT-PCR kit. Most expanded thyroid clonotypes (frequency above 0.001) were also detected in blood, suggesting blood repertoires may reflect thyroid immune responses. A 13 V-J signature model separated ophthalmopathy from stable hyperthyroidism, with 87.88% sensitivity and just under 84% specificity in cross-validation and 80%/75% in testing. In validation, the model predicted progression to ophthalmopathy with approximately 70% sensitivity and 72% to 75% specificity, a median of 6.5 months before onset. To identify TCR V-J signatures that set the groups apart, the researchers used a discovery cohort of 100 patients, made up of fewer than 50 with Graves' ophthalmopathy and 57 with stable Graves' hyperthyroidism. Prospective prediction of ophthalmopathy was tested in an independent validation cohort consisting of fewer than 20 hyperthyroidism patients and some 17 patients who later progressed to ophthalmopathy. For training and testing, the 100 or so patients in the discovery cohort were randomly divided in a 7:3 ratio. In addition, the study compared T-cell repertoires in thyroid tissue and in blood from 6 or 7 Graves' hyperthyroidism patients. After sampling, hyperthyroidism patients received methimazole starting at 30 mg daily, and ophthalmopathy patients received high-dose intravenous methylprednisolone. The libraries were constructed in a second round of multiplex PCR and then size-selected and purified. Sequencing of the libraries was done on an Illumina HiSeq2000 using paired-end 100 bp reads. SOAPnuke was used to process the raw data, with reads discarded if the reads contained adapters or uncalled bases, had a mean Phred below 15, or lacked an exact constant-primer or identifier match. High-quality paired reads were merged with COPE v1.2.5, and unique nucleotide sequences were defined as clonotypes. MiTCR v1.1 was used to align clonotypes to the IMGT TRBV, TRBD and TRBJ reference segments. The analysis was restricted to V-J combinations with a frequency above 0.0001, which together covered just over 99% of the repertoires. A TCS score was defined as the ratio of F50 (clonal expansion) to E x V (chaos), with BLOSUM62-based TCRdist applied between CDR3 peptides within each V-J. Welch's t-statistics and random forest reduced roughly 530 V-J features to around 14, which were used in a naive Bayes classifier (R e1071). No statistical method was used to fix the sample size in advance, and group allocation was not hidden from the investigators. The paper reports TCR Vbeta CDR3 sequencing of fewer than 150 peripheral blood samples: over 40 ophthalmopathy, about 75 hyperthyroidism and approximately 17 progressor patients.

The TCR was taken from a woman aged 25 to 39 with Graves disease. Donor details come from another sample of the same person, matched by shared clones. This material consisted of peripheral blood mononuclear cells (PBMCs), taken at new diagnosis, from a patient treated with antithyroid drugs. Here the chain combines TRBV7-9 and TRBJ2-7, and 9 bases in between align with TRBD1. The CDR3 loop reads CASSLRGTGYVEQYF. The DNA sequence is TGTGCCAGCAGCCTAAGAGGGACAGGGTATGTCGAGCAGTACTTC.